The 19 T cell receptor beta chains in this list originate from one sample, sequenced in a study of shared clonotypes between healthy human individuals. TCRdb's table, derived via immunoSEQ multiplex PCR, lists solely in-frame clones and lacks some. Here the sample spans a few million clones, approximately 90% being singletons. Sequencing was carried out using naive CD4+ T cells sorted from blood. The subset is: CD45RA+ positively selected. The receptors originated from a man between 18 and 35 years old in good health.

The chain uses TRBV30 and TRBJ2-2, with D possibly matching TRBD1 (5 bases). Trimming removed 0 bases from V and 4 bases from J, with 12 bases in between. Per the germline V gene, CDR1 is GTSNPN and CDR2 is SVGIG (reference sequence). The CDR3 length is 15 residues. The CDR3: CAWSVRRQGTGELFF. In DNA, the CDR3 is TGTGCCTGGAGTGTACGGCGGCAGGGCACCGGGGAGCTGTTTTTT.

Details on this clone: One end of the junction fails to match germline, which may point to a read error. The chain couples TRBV5-4 to TRBJ1-2, with TRBD1 as a possible D gene (6 bases). CDR3 length: 15 amino acids. Germline V gives CDR1 SGHNT, CDR2 YYREEE (reference sequence). CDR3 in DNA: TGCGCCAGCAGCCAACCCACGACAGGACGTTATGGCTACACCTTC. Its translation: CASSQPTTGRYGYTF.

In nucleotides, the CDR3 is TGTGCCAGCAACTCAGTTGGACAGGGAGAGAAGTATGGCTACACCTTC. This gives the protein CASNSVGQGEKYGYTF. The chain recombines TRBV6-6 with TRBJ1-2; 8 bases map to TRBD1. The CDR3 is 16 residues long. The V segment lost 7 bases and the J segment 5 bases; nucleotides outside the gene matches: 15. Per the germline V gene, CDR1 is MNHNY and CDR2 is SVGAGI (reference sequence).

The chain employs TRBV5-1 and TRBJ2-7; maybe TRBD1 (7 bases). V lost 3 bases, J lost 6 bases, and 19 bases lay in between. CDR3 length equals 15 residues. CDR1 SGHRS and CDR2 YFSETQ come from the germline V gene. The CDR3 DNA reads as TGCGCCAGCAGCTCCCTAGGAGGACAGGAGGGCGAGCAGTACTTC. Translation gives CASSSLGGQEGEQYF.

V is TRBV7-8 and J is TRBJ2-7; 10 bases are shared with TRBD2. The germline CDR1 and CDR2 sequences are SGHVS and FQNEAQ. This CDR3 comprises 16 residues. J lost 4 bases, V lost 7 bases, and 13 bases had no gene match. In nucleotides, the CDR3 is TGTGCCAGCACTAGCGGGAGCGGTTTTATTGGGTACGAGCAGTACTTC. This gives the protein CASTSGSGFIGYEQYF. Full variable domain (outside the CDR3, taken from reference TRBV7-8 and TRBJ2-7): GAGVSQSPRYKVAKRGQDVALRCDPISGHVSLFWYQQALGQGPEFLTYFQNEAQLDKSGLPSDRFFAERPEGSVSTLKIQRTQQEDSAVYLCASTSGSGFIGYEQYFGPGTRLTVT.

The chain links TRBV30 to TRBJ1-6; 7 nucleotides align to TRBD1. The CDR3 is 15 residues long. Germline CDR1 is GTSNPN and CDR2 is SVGIG (reference sequence). The V and J ends lost 0 bases and 9 bases, in that order; junction bases with no gene match: 8. CDR3: CAWSVSGGSSSPLHF. Written as DNA, the CDR3 is TGTGCCTGGAGTGTCTCAGGGGGTTCTAGTTCACCCCTCCACTTT.

The chain links TRBV6-5 to TRBJ2-3, with 8 bases aligning to TRBD1. Germline CDR1 MNHEY, CDR2 SVGAGI. This CDR3 is 16 amino acids long. Germline trimming cut 0 bases from V and 2 bases from J; bases unmatched to any gene: 4. CDR3 sequence reads: CASSYSGQGFTDTQYF. The CDR3 nucleotides read TGTGCCAGCAGTTACTCAGGACAGGGTTTCACAGATACGCAGTATTTT.

The chain uses TRBV25-1 and TRBJ1-2, with TRBD1 matching over 7 bases. The V gene end was trimmed by 6 bases and the J gene end by 2 bases; junction bases not matched to a gene: 6. Per germline, CDR1 MGHDK and CDR2 SYGVNS. This CDR3 has 14 residues. CDR3 sequence reads: CASSGDSRNYGYTF. The CDR3 bases are TGTGCCAGCAGCGGGGACAGTAGAAACTATGGCTACACCTTC.

V usage is TRBV6-5 and J usage is TRBJ1-6, with D perhaps matching TRBD1 (6 bases). The CDR3 length is 14 residues. Trimming stripped 6 bases from V and 6 bases from J, with 12 bases between. Germline V gene data show CDR1 as MNHEY and CDR2 as SVGAGI. The CDR3 region has the DNA TGTGCCAGCAGAAGGGGGGGGCCTAATTCACCCCTCCACTTT. This encodes CASRRGGPNSPLHF.

This chain uses TRBV6-6 with TRBJ2-5, with 13 bases that match TRBD2. Trimming took 8 bases from V and 2 from J; bases not matched to a gene: 5. Per the germline V gene, CDR1 is MNHNY and CDR2 is SVGAGI (reference sequence). This CDR3 region has 15 residues. CDR3 DNA sequence: TGTGCCAGCGCTCGACTAGCGGGAGGTCAAGAGACCCAGTACTTC. It is translated as CASARLAGGQETQYF.

V gene TRBV9 combines with J gene TRBJ1-4; tentatively, D is TRBD1 (6 bases). Germline V CDR1 and CDR2: SGDLS, YYNGEE. The CDR3 is 15 amino acids. Trimming took off 6 bases at V and 7 bases at J, with 19 bases between the two ends. The CDR3 coding sequence is TGTGCCAGCACCCGGGAAGACAGGAGGGGTGAAAAACTGTTTTTT. It codes for CASTREDRRGEKLFF.

As DNA, the CDR3 is TGTGCCAGCAGCTTGGCTGCACCCTGGAGCACAGATACGCAGTATTTT. As protein: CASSLAAPWSTDTQYF. This chain connects TRBV5-4 to TRBJ2-3; D is unresolved. There are 16 residues in the CDR3. Trimming took off 0 bases at V and 0 bases at J, with 11 bases between the two ends. CDR1 is SGHNT, CDR2 YYREEE, per germline (reference sequence). Complete variable domain (other parts from reference TRBV5-4 and TRBJ2-3): ETGVTQSPTHLIKTRGQQVTLRCSSQSGHNTVSWYQQALGQGPQFIFQYYREEENGRGNFPPRFSGLQFPNYSSELNVNALELDDSALYLCASSLAAPWSTDTQYFGPGTRLTVL.

The CDR3 here is CAISETRAGRYF. In nucleotides, the CDR3 is TGTGCCATCAGTGAGACGAGGGCAGGGAGGTACTTC. V gene TRBV10-3 combines with J gene TRBJ2-7, with D perhaps assigned TRBD1 or TRBD2 (5 bases each). The CDR3 extends over 12 amino acids. The germline V gene encodes CDR1 ENHRY and CDR2 SYGVKD. Trimming removed 2 bases at V and 12 bases at J, with 14 bases between.

In DNA, the CDR3 is TGTGCCAGCAGGGGACAGGGGAATAATTCACCCCTCCACTTT. Its translation: CASRGQGNNSPLHF. The rearrangement links TRBV9 to TRBJ1-6, with TRBD1 matching 10 bases. Germline CDR1 SGDLS, CDR2 YYNGEE. The V segment lost 5 bases and the J segment 5 bases; nucleotides outside the gene matches: 1. CDR3 length: 14 residues.

On this clone: The sample carries other DNA sequences with the same CDR3. The rearrangement links TRBV4-1 to TRBJ2-7, with D possibly matching TRBD2 (5 bases). The germline gives CDR1 MGHRA, CDR2 YSYEKL. Trimming cost V 0 bases and J 7 bases, with 10 bases left between them. CDR3 length equals 13 residues. The chain's CDR3 is CASSQDAGREQYF. The DNA for the CDR3 is TGCGCCAGCAGCCAAGATGCGGGTAGGGAGCAGTACTTC.

A single count supports this clone. The V and J genes are TRBV5-1 and TRBJ2-1; 8 bases line up with TRBD1. The junction had 7 bases not matched to a gene; V was cut back by 4 bases and J by 4 bases. The CDR3 is 15 amino acids. Germline-derived CDR1 and CDR2 are SGHRS and YFSETQ. Here the CDR3 DNA reads TGCGCCAGCAGCGCGCAGGGGGCAGCTTACAATGAGCAGTTCTTC. Its translation: CASSAQGAAYNEQFF.

This chain connects TRBV6-5 to TRBJ1-1, with a weak D call TRBD1 (5 bases). This CDR3 is 14 amino acids long. CDR1 is MNHEY and CDR2 is SVGAGI in the germline V gene. Trimming removed 6 bases from V and 6 bases from J, with 17 bases in between. CDR3: CASSSSREGAEAFF. DNA of the CDR3: TGTGCCAGCAGCTCCTCCAGGGAAGGTGCTGAAGCTTTCTTT.

This sequence joins TRBV27 and TRBJ2-2; tentative D call: TRBD1 (6 bases). Germline loops: CDR1 MNHEY, CDR2 SMNVEV (reference sequence). This CDR3 contains 16 residues. The V end was cut by 5 bases, the J end by 1 base, with 14 bases between. The CDR3 region is CASSRRSGQNTGELFF. In DNA form, the CDR3 reads TGTGCCAGCAGTCGACGCTCGGGACAGAACACCGGGGAGCTGTTTTTT.

J is TRBJ2-1 and V is TRBV5-6, with a tentative D call TRBD2 (5 bases). The CDR3 sequence is 15 residues long. Germline V gives CDR1 SGHDT, CDR2 YYEEEE. The V end was cut by 3 bases, the J end by 0 bases, with 10 bases between. The CDR3 bases are TGTGCCAGCAGCTCAGCGGTAGGCTCCTACAATGAGCAGTTCTTC. Translation gives CASSSAVGSYNEQFF.